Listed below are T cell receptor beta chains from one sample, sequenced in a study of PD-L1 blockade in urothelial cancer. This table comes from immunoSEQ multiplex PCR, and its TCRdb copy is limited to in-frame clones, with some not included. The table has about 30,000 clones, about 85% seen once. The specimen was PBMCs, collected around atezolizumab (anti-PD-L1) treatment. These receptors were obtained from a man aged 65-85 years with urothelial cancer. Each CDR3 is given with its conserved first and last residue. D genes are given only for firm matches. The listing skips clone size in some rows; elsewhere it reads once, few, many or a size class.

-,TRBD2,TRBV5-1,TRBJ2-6,TGCGCCAGCAGATCCGGGGGGGTCTCTGGGGCCAACGTCCTGACTTTC,CASRSGGVSGANVLTF
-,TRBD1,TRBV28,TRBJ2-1,TGTGCCAGCAGTTCGATCGGACAGGGAACGCCTGAGCAGTTCTTC,CASSSIGQGTPEQFF
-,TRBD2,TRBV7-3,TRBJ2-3,TGTGCCAGCAGCGCTAGCGGGGGTAGCACAGATACGCAGTATTTT,CASSASGGSTDTQYF
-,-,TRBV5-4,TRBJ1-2,TGTGCCAGCAGCCCTAACAGAGACTATGGCTACACCTTC,CASSPNRDYGYTF
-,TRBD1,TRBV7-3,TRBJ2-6,TGTGCCAGCAGCCTAAACAGGGGACCTGGGGCCAACGTCCTGACTTTC,CASSLNRGPGANVLTF
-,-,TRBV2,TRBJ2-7,TGTGCCAGCAGGGGGGCCTTATGGTACGAGCAGTACTTC,CASRGALWYEQYF
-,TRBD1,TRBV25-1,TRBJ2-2,TGTGCCAGCAGTTGGACAGGGCGGACCGGGGAGCTGTTTTTT,CASSWTGRTGELFF
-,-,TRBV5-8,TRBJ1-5,TGTGCCAGCAGCTTAGTAGGAGGGAATCAGCCCCAGCATTTT,CASSLVGGNQPQHF
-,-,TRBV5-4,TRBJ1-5,TGTGCCAGCAGCTTGGCCTTTGTACCGCTAGTTCGCAATCAGCCCCAGCATTTT,CASSLAFVPLVRNQPQHF
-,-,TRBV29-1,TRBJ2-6,TGCAGCGTCGATTTACAGGACTCTGGGGCCAACGTCCTGACTTTC,CSVDLQDSGANVLTF
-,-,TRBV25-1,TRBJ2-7,TGTGCCAGCAGTATCACCGGGACAACCTACGAGCAGTACTTC,CASSITGTTYEQYF
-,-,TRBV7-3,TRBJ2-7,TGTGCCAGCAGCCACGGTGGAGCCTCGGGGGAGCAGTACTTC,CASSHGGASGEQYF
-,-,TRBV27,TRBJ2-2,TGTGCCAGCAGTCCCACTCTCGGGAGGGGGCCCGGGGAGCTGTTTTTT,CASSPTLGRGPGELFF
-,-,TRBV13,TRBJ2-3,TGTGCCAGCAGCCCTTGGGGGGGCCCAGATACGCAGTATTTT,CASSPWGGPDTQYF
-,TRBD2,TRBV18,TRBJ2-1,TGTGCCAGCTCGAAGCGGGAGGGGACCCAGTTCTTC,CASSKREGTQFF
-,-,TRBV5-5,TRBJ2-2,TGTGCCAGCAGCCGCGATCCGAACACCGGGGAGCTGTTTTTT,CASSRDPNTGELFF
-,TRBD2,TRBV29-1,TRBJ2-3,TGCAGCGGGGGGGGGACTTTCTCCACAGATACGCAGTATTTT,CSGGGTFSTDTQYF
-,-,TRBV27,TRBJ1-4,TGTGCCAGCAGTTGGAGGTGGGGATTCAATGAAAAACTGTTTTTT,CASSWRWGFNEKLFF
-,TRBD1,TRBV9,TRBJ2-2,TGTGCCAGCAGCGATGGGACAGGCACCGGGGAGCTGTTTTTT,CASSDGTGTGELFF
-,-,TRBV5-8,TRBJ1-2,TGTGCCAGCAGCTTGGTGAACCAGGGGACGCGAGGTGGCTACACCTTC,CASSLVNQGTRGGYTF
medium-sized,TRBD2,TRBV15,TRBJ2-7,TGTGCCACCAGCAGATTAAGGGACCTAGCGGCCGAGCAGTACTTC,CATSRLRDLAAEQYF
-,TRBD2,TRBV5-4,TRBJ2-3,TGTGCCAGCAGCTTGGCGCGGGGGGGCGACACAGATACGCAGTATTTT,CASSLARGGDTDTQYF
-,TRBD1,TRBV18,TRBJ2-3,TGTGCCAGCTCACCCGGACAGGGGAGCACAGATACGCAGTATTTT,CASSPGQGSTDTQYF
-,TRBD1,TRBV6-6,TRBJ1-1,TGTGCCAGCAGTTATGGGGGACAGGGTACCGCTGAAGCTTTCTTT,CASSYGGQGTAEAFF
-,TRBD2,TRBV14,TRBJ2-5,TGTGCCAGCAGCCACGAGCGGGAGTGGGGAGAGACCCAGTACTTC,CASSHEREWGETQYF
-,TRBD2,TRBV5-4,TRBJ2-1,TGTGCCAGCAGTCCCAGAATAGCGGGAGGGCAGAATGAGCAGTTCTTC,CASSPRIAGGQNEQFF
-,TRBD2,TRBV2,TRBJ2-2,TGTGCCAGCACCACCTCGGGGGGGGGCTCCACCGGGGAGCTGTTTTTT,CASTTSGGGSTGELFF
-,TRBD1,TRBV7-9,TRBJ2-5,TGTGCCAGCAGCTGGGACAGGGGGCGCGGAGAGACCCAGTACTTC,CASSWDRGRGETQYF
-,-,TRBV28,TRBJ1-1,TGTGCCAACCTGGGCGCGAAAAACACTGAAGCTTTCTTT,CANLGAKNTEAFF
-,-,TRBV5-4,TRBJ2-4,TGTGCCAGCAGTTCCGGGACACTTAAAAACATTCAGTACTTC,CASSSGTLKNIQYF
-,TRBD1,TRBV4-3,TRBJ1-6,TGCGCCAGCAGCCAATCCACACCGACAGGGGGGACTAATTCACCCCTCCACTTT,CASSQSTPTGGTNSPLHF
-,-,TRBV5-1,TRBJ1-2,TGCGCCAGCAGCCTGACAGGTGAATATGGCTACACCTTC,CASSLTGEYGYTF
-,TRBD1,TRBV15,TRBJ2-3,TGTGCCACCAGCAGGATGACAGGGTCCACAGATACGCAGTATTTT,CATSRMTGSTDTQYF
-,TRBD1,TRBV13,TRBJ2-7,TGTGCCAGCAGCCTTCGGGGACAGGGGAACTACGAGCAGTACTTC,CASSLRGQGNYEQYF
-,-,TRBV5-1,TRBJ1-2,TGCGCCAGCAGCCCCTCCGGCAGGATAAGTAACTATGGCTACACCTTC,CASSPSGRISNYGYTF
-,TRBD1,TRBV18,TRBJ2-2,TGTGCCAGCTCACCTGGACAGGGAAAAATCACCGGGGAGCTGTTTTTT,CASSPGQGKITGELFF
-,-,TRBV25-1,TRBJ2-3,TGTGCCAGCAGTGGGACAGACACGCCCTTACTCACAGATACGCAGTATTTT,CASSGTDTPLLTDTQYF
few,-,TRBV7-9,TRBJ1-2,TGTGCCAGCAGCGGGGCGTCCGGGAGAGGAGTTTACACCTTC,CASSGASGRGVYTF
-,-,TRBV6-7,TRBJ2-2,TGTGCCAGCAGTCGTACAGGGACCGGGGAGCTGTTTTTT,CASSRTGTGELFF
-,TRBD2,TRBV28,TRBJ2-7,TGTGCCAGCAGGGCCCCGGGACTAGCGGGCGCGATCTCCGAGCAGTACTTC,CASRAPGLAGAISEQYF
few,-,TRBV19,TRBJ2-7,TGTGCCAGTGGTCTTCCGGGACAAAACTACGAGCAGTACTTC,CASGLPGQNYEQYF
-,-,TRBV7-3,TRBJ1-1,TGTGCCAGCAGCCCCAGGGGTAGCACTGAAGCTTTCTTT,CASSPRGSTEAFF
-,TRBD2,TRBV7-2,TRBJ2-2,TGTGCCAGCAGCCCAAGGGGACTAGCGGGGGGGCGTGTCCCGGTGGAGCTGTTTTTT,CASSPRGLAGGRVPVELFF
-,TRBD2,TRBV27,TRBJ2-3,TGTGCCAGCAGGGTGGCGGGAGCGACAGATACGCAGTATTTT,CASRVAGATDTQYF
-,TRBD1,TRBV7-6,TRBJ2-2,TGTGCCAGCAGCTTCACCGGACAGGAAAGCACCGGGGAGCTGTTTTTT,CASSFTGQESTGELFF
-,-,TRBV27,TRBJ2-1,TGTGCCAGCAGTTTTGGGGCCTGGAGGGGAGATGAGCAGTTCTTC,CASSFGAWRGDEQFF
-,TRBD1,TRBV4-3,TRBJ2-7,TGCGCCAGCAGCCGCGATCAAGGACAGGGGAGGTACGAGCAGTACTTC,CASSRDQGQGRYEQYF
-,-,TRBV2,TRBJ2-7,TGTGCCAGCAGTGAGGGGGCCGCGCTATACGAGCAGTACTTC,CASSEGAALYEQYF
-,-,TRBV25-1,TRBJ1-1,TGTGCCAGCAGCAGACAGATGAACACTGAAGCTTTCTTT,CASSRQMNTEAFF
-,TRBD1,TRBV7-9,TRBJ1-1,TGTGCCAGCAGCCTACCCCCCGGGACAGGGGACACTGAAGCTTTCTTT,CASSLPPGTGDTEAFF
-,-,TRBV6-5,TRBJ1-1,TGTGCCAGCAGTTACTCATCGCAGGCGAACACTGAAGCTTTCTTT,CASSYSSQANTEAFF
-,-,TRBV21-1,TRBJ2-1,TGTGCCACGACAGGGAAGTACAATGAGCAGTTCTTC,CATTGKYNEQFF
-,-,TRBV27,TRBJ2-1,TGTGCCAGCAGTTTATCCCCCGTACTGGAGCAGTTCTTC,CASSLSPVLEQFF
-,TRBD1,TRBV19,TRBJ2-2,TGTGCCAGTACCCCCAAGGGGGGACAGGGGCCCGGGGAGCTGTTTTTT,CASTPKGGQGPGELFF
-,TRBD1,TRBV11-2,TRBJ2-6,TGTGCCAGCAGCTACCTACAGGGGTCCGTCCTGACTTTC,CASSYLQGSVLTF
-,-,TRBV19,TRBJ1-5,TGTGCCAGTAGTATAGTGGAGTACAATCAGCCCCAGCATTTT,CASSIVEYNQPQHF
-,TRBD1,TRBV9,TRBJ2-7,TGTGCCAGCAGCGCGGGACAGGTTTTGTCCGAGCAGTACTTC,CASSAGQVLSEQYF